This T cell receptor beta chain is drawn from a study of CD8+ T cells in alopecia areata. Study as a whole: Treatment ran 6 to 18 months, with 6 months of follow-up afterward.

Germline V CDR1 and CDR2: SGHAT, FQNNGV. The CDR3 runs 15 residues. With 4 bases removed from V and 1 base from J, the gap between germline ends came to 13 bases. As for this clone: What it binds is not known.

The treatment here: oral pan-JAK inhibitor, 5-10 mg twice daily. Alopecia areata patients provided lesional scalp punch biopsies and peripheral blood, both collected for the study. The sequencing template was cDNA reverse transcribed from extracted RNA. Profiling relied on immunoSEQ multiplex PCR, and the TCRdb table lists in-frame clones only, not all of them. The sample holds hundreds of thousands of clones, over 60% seen once. Study conclusions and caveats: Scalp lesions, especially in alopecia totalis/universalis, had higher clonality than normal scalp. While tofacitinib was given, many expanded lesional clones persisted in scalp and blood.

This sequence originates from a human donor with alopecia areata. Sequencing was performed on CD4+ T cells sorted from blood, taken at week 44, from a patient treated with tofacitinib. The J gene is TRBJ2-5, the V gene TRBV11-2; D possibly corresponds to TRBD2 (6 bases). CDR3 amino acids: CASSSAGSSQETQYF. DNA of the CDR3: TGTGCCAGCAGCTCAGCGGGCAGCTCCCAAGAGACCCAGTACTTC.